This T cell receptor beta chain originates from a study of cytomegalovirus exposure and HLA in healthy donors. PCR primers comprised 60 Vbeta and 13 Jbeta primers. Produced via immunoSEQ multiplex PCR; TCRdb's table is partial and in-frame only. The top ten clones hold about 1.8% of a sample with about 190,000 clones, around 85% of them seen once. This clone came up a few times. The CDR3 consists of 15 residues. Looked up from germline, CDR1 is PRHDT and CDR2 is FYEKMQ (reference sequence). The germline V and J ends were trimmed by 0 bases and 4 bases, with 11 bases remaining between them. The specimen was PBMCs. The genes are TRBV13 and TRBJ2-3, with D tentatively TRBD2 (6 bases). The receptor was derived from a man aged 18 to 30 in good health and CMV-seronegative. As DNA, the CDR3 is TGTGCCAGCAGCTTAGGACGACTAGAGCCAGATACGCAGTATTTT. It translates to CASSLGRLEPDTQYF.